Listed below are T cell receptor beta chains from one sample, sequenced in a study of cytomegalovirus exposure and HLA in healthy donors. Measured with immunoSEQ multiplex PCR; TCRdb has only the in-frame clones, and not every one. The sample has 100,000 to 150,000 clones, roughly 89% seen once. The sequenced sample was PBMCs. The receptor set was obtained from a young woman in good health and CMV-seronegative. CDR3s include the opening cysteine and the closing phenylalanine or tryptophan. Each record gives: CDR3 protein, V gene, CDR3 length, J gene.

CDR3: CASSYGVGYQETQYF
V: TRBV6-6
length: 15
J: TRBJ2-5

CDR3: CASSADRGGEKLFF
V: TRBV9
length: 14
J: TRBJ1-4

CDR3: CASSPGTSGTYEQYF
V: TRBV28
length: 15
J: TRBJ2-7

CDR3: CASSLFWRQRPGGQYF
V: TRBV28
length: 16
J: TRBJ2-5

CDR3: CASRPDSTNTGELFF
V: TRBV2
length: 15
J: TRBJ2-2

CDR3: CASSLDQNTEAFF
V: TRBV7-2
length: 13
J: TRBJ1-1

CDR3: CASSTTANTEAFF
V: TRBV5-6
length: 13
J: TRBJ1-1

CDR3: CASSMRTSLNTGELFF
V: TRBV19
length: 16
J: TRBJ2-2

CDR3: CASSGHHYGYTF
V: TRBV28
length: 12
J: TRBJ1-2

CDR3: CSVSEQGNSPLHF
V: TRBV29-1
length: 13
J: TRBJ1-6

CDR3: CASSRTSNTGELFF
V: TRBV7-2
length: 14
J: TRBJ2-2

CDR3: CATRGDRGYETQYF
V: TRBV15
length: 14
J: TRBJ2-5

CDR3: CASSLPGQGNYGYTF
V: TRBV6-6
length: 15
J: TRBJ1-2

CDR3: CATSARTSGSSYEQYF
V: TRBV15
length: 16
J: TRBJ2-7

CDR3: CAWNLREHTEAFF
V: TRBV30
length: 13
J: TRBJ1-1

CDR3: CASSLGTAGELFF
V: TRBV7-6
length: 13
J: TRBJ2-2

CDR3: CASSEALDRASSYNSPLHF
V: TRBV6-1
length: 19
J: TRBJ1-6

CDR3: CASSTGEGVYGYTF
V: TRBV27
length: 14
J: TRBJ1-2

CDR3: CASTVSGELFF
V: TRBV19
length: 11
J: TRBJ2-2

CDR3: CASRPTMNTEAFF
V: TRBV2
length: 13
J: TRBJ1-1

CDR3: CASSDGGTGRYEQYF
V: TRBV10-2
length: 15
J: TRBJ2-7

CDR3: CASSLSFVDSNQPQHF
V: TRBV18
length: 16
J: TRBJ1-5

CDR3: CASSPRQGAPKLFF
V: TRBV11-2
length: 14
J: TRBJ1-4

CDR3: CSVEGQDLNTEAFF
V: TRBV29-1
length: 14
J: TRBJ1-1

CDR3: CASTETGPPRNSPLHF
V: TRBV28
length: 16
J: TRBJ1-6

CDR3: CASSDIGGADTQYF
V: TRBV6-1
length: 14
J: TRBJ2-3

CDR3: CASSLFGRDSYEQYF
V: TRBV5-6
length: 15
J: TRBJ2-7

CDR3: CASSSLGAADETQYF
V: TRBV19
length: 15
J: TRBJ2-5

CDR3: CASSSLYSDRGYNEQFF
V: TRBV5-6
length: 17
J: TRBJ2-1

CDR3: CASTNGGAGGYTF
V: TRBV27
length: 13
J: TRBJ1-2

CDR3: CASSETLVQPQHF
V: TRBV6-1
length: 13
J: TRBJ1-5

CDR3: CASSFTRTGELFF
V: TRBV9
length: 13
J: TRBJ2-2

CDR3: CASSQDPRSDGYTF
V: TRBV4-1
length: 14
J: TRBJ1-2

CDR3: CASSFRGYLGADTQYF
V: TRBV27
length: 16
J: TRBJ2-3

CDR3: CASSPIGNTQYF
V: TRBV7-6
length: 12
J: TRBJ2-3

CDR3: CASSLEGLGADTQYF
V: TRBV11-2
length: 15
J: TRBJ2-3

CDR3: CASSFRRETTDTQYF
V: TRBV13
length: 15
J: TRBJ2-3

CDR3: CASMPTGTGTFGYTF
V: TRBV19
length: 15
J: TRBJ1-2

CDR3: CASSQDSVSGNTIYF
V: TRBV4-2
length: 15
J: TRBJ1-3

CDR3: CASSPAGAYSPLHF
V: TRBV7-8
length: 14
J: TRBJ1-6

CDR3: CASSATGYGANVLTF
V: TRBV9
length: 15
J: TRBJ2-6

CDR3: CASSPQGAPRPATNEKLFF
V: TRBV5-4
length: 19
J: TRBJ1-4

CDR3: CASSSWGETEAFF
V: TRBV7-2
length: 13
J: TRBJ1-1

CDR3: CASSYSNTLNSPLHF
V: TRBV6-5
length: 15
J: TRBJ1-6

CDR3: CASSLGGQTVGYTF
V: TRBV11-2
length: 14
J: TRBJ1-2

CDR3: CASSIVAGGTYEQYF
V: TRBV5-1
length: 15
J: TRBJ2-7

CDR3: CASSPSRDFYEQYF
V: TRBV7-2
length: 14
J: TRBJ2-7

CDR3: CASSPQGRQGWEQFF
V: TRBV18
length: 15
J: TRBJ2-1

CDR3: CASRTGNLNTEAFF
V: TRBV2
length: 14
J: TRBJ1-1

CDR3: CASSSTGTGNMNTEAFF
V: TRBV28
length: 17
J: TRBJ1-1